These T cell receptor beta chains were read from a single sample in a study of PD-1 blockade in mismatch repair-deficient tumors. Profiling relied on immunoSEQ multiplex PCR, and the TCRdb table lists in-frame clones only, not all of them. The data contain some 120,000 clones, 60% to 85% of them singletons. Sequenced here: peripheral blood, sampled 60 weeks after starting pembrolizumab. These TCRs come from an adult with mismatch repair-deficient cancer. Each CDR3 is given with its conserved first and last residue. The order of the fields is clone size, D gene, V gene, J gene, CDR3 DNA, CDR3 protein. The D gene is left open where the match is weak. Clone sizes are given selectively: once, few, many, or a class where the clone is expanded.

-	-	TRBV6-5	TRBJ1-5	TGTGCCAGCAGTTACTCGAGAGGGGTTTACAATCAGCCCCAGCATTTT	CASSYSRGVYNQPQHF
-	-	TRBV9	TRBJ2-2	TGTGCCAGCAGCGTAGGTGGGAGCAGCAGGGAGCTGTTTTTT	CASSVGGSSRELFF
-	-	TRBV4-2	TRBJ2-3	TGTGCCAGCAGCCAAACTGGGGGGGATACGCAGTATTTT	CASSQTGGDTQYF
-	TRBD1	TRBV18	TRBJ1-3	TGTGCCAGCTCACCAAGGACAGGGGGCGACGGTGGAAACACCATATATTTT	CASSPRTGGDGGNTIYF
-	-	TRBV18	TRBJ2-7	TGTGCCAGCTCACCTATACCGAGAGGGGAGCAGTACTTC	CASSPIPRGEQYF
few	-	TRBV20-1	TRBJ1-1	TGCAGTGGCTGGTCGAACACTGAAGCTTTCTTT	CSGWSNTEAFF
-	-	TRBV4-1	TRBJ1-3	TGCGCCAGCAGCCAAGTTACATCGGACGTGGTTTCTGGAAACACCATATATTTT	CASSQVTSDVVSGNTIYF
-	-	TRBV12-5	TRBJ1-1	TGTGCTAGTGGTCTTTTCCCAGGGGAGGGCACTGAAGCTTTCTTT	CASGLFPGEGTEAFF
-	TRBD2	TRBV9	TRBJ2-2	TGTGCCAGCAGTGCAAGACCGGGACTACTGAACACCGGGGAGCTGTTTTTT	CASSARPGLLNTGELFF
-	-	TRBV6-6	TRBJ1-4	TGTGCCAGCAGTTACTCGAATGGAGGTGAAAAACTGTTTTTT	CASSYSNGGEKLFF
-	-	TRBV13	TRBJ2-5	TGTGCCAGCAGCCCCACTAGCAGGGAGACCCAGTACTTC	CASSPTSRETQYF
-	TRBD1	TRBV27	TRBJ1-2	TGTGCCAGCTCCACCATGACAGGGACCAACTATGGCTACACCTTC	CASSTMTGTNYGYTF
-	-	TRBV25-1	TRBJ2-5	TGTGCCAGCAGTGAATCGCTAGCTGGGGAGACCCAGTACTTC	CASSESLAGETQYF
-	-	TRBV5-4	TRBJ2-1	TGTGCCAGCAGCTTGGGGCTGTATGAGCAGTTCTTC	CASSLGLYEQFF
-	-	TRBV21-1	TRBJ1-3	TGTGCCAGCAGCAAAGGTGAGCCAGAGAATGCTGGAAACACCATATATTTT	CASSKGEPENAGNTIYF
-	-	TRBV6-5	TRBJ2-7	TGTGCCAGCAGTTACAACAGGGACTACGAGCAGTACTTC	CASSYNRDYEQYF
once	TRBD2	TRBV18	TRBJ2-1	TGTGCCAGCTCACCAGCGGGGGGGTCTAGCCTTTACTCCTACAATGAGCAGTTCTTC	CASSPAGGSSLYSYNEQFF
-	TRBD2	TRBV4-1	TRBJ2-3	TGCGCCAGCAGCTTCTCACCGGGACTAGCGGGCCACACAGATACGCAGTATTTT	CASSFSPGLAGHTDTQYF
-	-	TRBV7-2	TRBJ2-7	TGTGCCAGCAGCAAAGTTGGGGGGAGAGACGGGGAGTACTTC	CASSKVGGRDGEYF
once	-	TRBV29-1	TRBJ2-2	TGCAGCGTTGAGACAGAGAACACCGGGGAGCTGTTTTTT	CSVETENTGELFF
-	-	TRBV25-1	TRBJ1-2	TGTGCCAGTGCCAGAGACTATGGCTACACCTTC	CASARDYGYTF
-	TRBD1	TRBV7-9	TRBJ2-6	TGTGCCAGCAGCCCCGACGGACAGGCTGGGGCCAACGTCCTGACTTTC	CASSPDGQAGANVLTF
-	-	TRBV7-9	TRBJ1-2	TGTGCCAGCAGCTCCAGGGAAGGACATGGCTACACCTTC	CASSSREGHGYTF
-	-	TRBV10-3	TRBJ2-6	TGTGCCATCAGTGAGTCGGAGCAGCACTCTGGGGCCAACGTCCTGACTTTC	CAISESEQHSGANVLTF
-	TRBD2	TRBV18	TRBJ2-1	TGTGCCAGCTCAAGCGGGACTAGCGGGAGGCGTAACAATGAGCAGTTCTTC	CASSSGTSGRRNNEQFF
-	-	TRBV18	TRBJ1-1	TGTGCCAGCTCCCCAAACACCCAGGGAGCGGCTTTCTTT	CASSPNTQGAAFF
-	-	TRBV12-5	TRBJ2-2	TGTGCTAGTGGTTTATACACCGGGGAGCTGTTTTTT	CASGLYTGELFF
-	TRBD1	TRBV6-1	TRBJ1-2	TGTGCCAGCAGTGAGGTCTTGGGACAGGGGTTGGGTGGCTACACCTTC	CASSEVLGQGLGGYTF
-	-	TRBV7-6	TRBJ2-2	TGTGCCAGCAACCCCGTGGGAAGGAACCCCGGGGAGCTGTTTTTT	CASNPVGRNPGELFF
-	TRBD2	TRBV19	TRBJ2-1	TGTGCCAGTAGTATCCCAGGGACTAGCGGGGCCTACAATGAGCAGTTCTTC	CASSIPGTSGAYNEQFF
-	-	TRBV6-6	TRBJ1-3	TGTGCCAGCAGTTACTCTTCCTCTGGAAACACCATATATTTT	CASSYSSSGNTIYF
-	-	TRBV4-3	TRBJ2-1	TGCGCCAGCAGCCAGCTTCAGGGGCGGTACAATGAGCAGTTCTTC	CASSQLQGRYNEQFF
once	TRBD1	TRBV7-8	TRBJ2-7	TGTGCCAGCAGCTTCGGACAGGGCTACGAGCAGTACTTC	CASSFGQGYEQYF
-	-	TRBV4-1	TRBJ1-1	TGCGCCAGCCGGGGGTTTTTGAGGAACACTGAAGCTTTCTTT	CASRGFLRNTEAFF
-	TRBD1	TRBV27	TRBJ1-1	TGTGCCAGCAGTCTCGGACAGGGGTTTTCAGCTTTCTTT	CASSLGQGFSAFF
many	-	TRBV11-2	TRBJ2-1	TGTGCCAGCAGCTTAGATATTCCCTCGTGGGTCTACAATGAGCAGTTCTTC	CASSLDIPSWVYNEQFF
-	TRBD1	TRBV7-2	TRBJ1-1	TGTGCCAGCAGCCACACGCCGGGACAGGGACTACCTTTCTTT	CASSHTPGQGLPFF
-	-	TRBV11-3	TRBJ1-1	TGTGCCAGCAGCTCCCTCCGACAGCAAATGAACACTGAAGCTTTCTTT	CASSSLRQQMNTEAFF
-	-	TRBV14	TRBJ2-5	TGTGCCAGCAGCCAATTTGTAGAGGGGACCCAGTACTTC	CASSQFVEGTQYF
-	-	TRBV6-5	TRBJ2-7	TGTGCCAGCAGTTACGGGGGAATGAACGAGCAGTACTTC	CASSYGGMNEQYF
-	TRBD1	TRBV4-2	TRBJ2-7	TGTGCCAGCAGCCCTGGGACAGGGAACCCCTACGAGCAGTACTTC	CASSPGTGNPYEQYF
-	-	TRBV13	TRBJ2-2	TGTGCCAGCAGCTCCCGAGGACTGGGAACGGGGGAGCTGTTTTTT	CASSSRGLGTGELFF
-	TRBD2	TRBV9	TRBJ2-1	TGTGCCAGCAGCGTAGATCCTAGCGGGAGGGCCGGTGAGCAGTTCTTC	CASSVDPSGRAGEQFF
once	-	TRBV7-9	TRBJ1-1	TGTGCCAGCAGCCAAAGGGCGTCGAACACTGAAGCTTTCTTT	CASSQRASNTEAFF
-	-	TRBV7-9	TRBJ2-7	TGTGCCAGCAGCCGAGGGGACAACTACTACGAGCAGTACTTC	CASSRGDNYYEQYF
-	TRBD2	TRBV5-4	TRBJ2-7	TGTGCCAGCAGCTTGGGAAGCGGGATTAGCTCCTACGAGCAGTACTTC	CASSLGSGISSYEQYF
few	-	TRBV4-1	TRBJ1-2	TGCGCCAGCAGCCAGAAACGGGATTTCACGAGAACCTTC	CASSQKRDFTRTF
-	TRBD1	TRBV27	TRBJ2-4	TGTGCCAGCAGTGGAGACAGGGGGGGTATGAACATTCAGTACTTC	CASSGDRGGMNIQYF
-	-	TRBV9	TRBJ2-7	TGTGCCAGCAGCGTAGGGGGTCTCTCCTACGAGCAGTACTTC	CASSVGGLSYEQYF
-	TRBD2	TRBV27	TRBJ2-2	TGTGCCAGCTCCCCGGGTCTAGCGGGAGTCGCCGCGAACACCGGGGAGCTGTTTTTT	CASSPGLAGVAANTGELFF
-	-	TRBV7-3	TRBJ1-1	TGTGCCAGCAGCTTAGACAGATGGGGCACTGAAGCTTTCTTT	CASSLDRWGTEAFF